One T cell receptor (beta chain) is described in this entry. What it recognizes is unknown. At one end, the junction sequence differs from germline, possibly due to a read error. The data stem from a study of T cells in localized non-small cell lung cancer. Study results and limitations: It remains possible that heterogeneity exists, since only one tumor region was sequenced. Among the tissues sampled, uninvolved adjacent lung had the highest T cell clonality, above tumor.

Assay: immunoSEQ multiplex PCR; the TCRdb copy retains only in-frame clones and omits some. The sample lists 2,000 to 3,000 clones, under 45% seen once, with 21% in the top ten. The receptor comes from a woman aged 35-75 years with stage II squamous cell lung carcinoma. This specimen consisted of normal lung tissue next to the tumor, obtained before any cancer treatment.

The CDR3 nucleotides read TGTGCCAGCAGTTCCTTGACAGGGTCAGTTTACAATGAGCAATTCTTC. The encoded protein is CASSSLTGSVYNEQFF. The genes are TRBV28 and TRBJ2-1; TRBD1 aligns across 7 bases. The CDR3 spans 16 residues. From germline, CDR1 is MDHEN and CDR2 SYDVKM.